The following is a T cell receptor (beta chain) sequence with its context. Its binding antigen is unknown. Base qualities are not at hand, and no much larger clone is one base apart. The source of the sample is a study of CD8+ T cells in alopecia areata (dated by TCRdb to 2017 to 2018). At the level of the whole study: The treated patients, all with moderate-to-severe alopecia areata, were enrolled in an open-label pilot trial of oral tofacitinib given at 5 to 10 mg twice daily. Patients stayed on tofacitinib for 6 to 18 months and then had 6 months of follow-up off drug so that delayed response and recurrence could be assessed. Disease severity in treated patients was measured with the SALT score, which quantifies the percentage of affected scalp surface area. The study used high-throughput TCRbeta sequencing to examine T cell clonal expansion in alopecia areata, in both the C3H/HeJ mouse model and human patients. On the human side, TCRbeta sequencing was run on scalp tissue and on sorted CD4+ and CD8+ peripheral blood T cells from healthy controls and from alopecia areata patients with either patchy or totalis/universalis disease. Biopsies were taken from tofacitinib-treated patients at baseline and again at 4 and 24 weeks into treatment, and several of those patients also had a later scalp biopsy. Scalp clonality was compared across normal scalp (n=4), patchy alopecia areata scalp (n=8), and alopecia totalis/universalis scalp (n=8). RNA was obtained with the PAXgene miRNA kit for fixed scalp, the miRNeasy kit for PBMCs, and the RNeasy kit for mouse skin. TCRbeta CDR3 regions were amplified by immunoSEQ multiplex PCR using 35 Vbeta forward and 13 Jbeta reverse primers.

The library was built by means of the immunoSEQ multiplex PCR assay. RNA was extracted from all samples and reverse transcribed into cDNA, which served as template for TCR sequencing. First-strand cDNA was synthesized using SuperScript III with a 2:1 mix of oligo-dT and random hexamers. A synthetic immune receptor repertoire was used to assess amplification bias, and residual bias was removed computationally. As for how the authors treated the data: Raw reads were preprocessed to remove errors, and CDR3 was defined according to IMGT conventions as the region from the conserved cysteine to phenylalanine. To get clonality, Shannon entropy was normalized by log2 of the number of productive unique TCRs and the result was subtracted from 1. Whether each scalp clone was CD4 or CD8 was inferred by checking scalp TCRbeta sequences against the CD4 and CD8 repertoires from sorted blood. TCRdb carries this immuneACCESS record with in-frame sequences only. Its versions omit some clonotypes, under half of them owing to an unresolved V gene in the studies checked, with the rest unexplained. For V, J and clone size, that table is used; D and trimming come from the DNA. The sample table shows roughly 210,000 clones, and approximately 40% are seen once. The top ten constitute roughly 2.6% of the sample.

The sample's treatment or condition label is to be understood as: oral pan-JAK inhibitor, 5-10 mg twice daily. From alopecia areata patients, peripheral blood was collected along with lesional scalp punch biopsies. PBMCs were isolated by density centrifugation and stained for CD3, CD4 and CD8, and CD4+ and CD8+ T cells were sorted on a FACSAria. The CDR3 runs 15 amino acids, cysteine and phenylalanine included. The sequence is cut down to CDR3 DNA, 45 bases in frame from base 1. From the germline V gene, CDR1 is SNHLY and CDR2 is FYNNEI. Trimming accounts for 7 bases at V and 1 base at J, while the number of junction bases matched to no gene is 10. What the work shows at the level of the full study, not this receptor alone: Lesional scalp, especially in alopecia totalis/universalis, showed higher clonality and more expanded CD8+ clones than normal scalp, suggesting antigenic drive. The treated cohort was small, with a single nonresponder, so links between baseline CD8+ expansion and response need larger studies. Tofacitinib significantly decreased scalp clonality and the number of expanded CD8+ clones among the top 100 scalp clones. During tofacitinib treatment, many expanded lesional clones remained in scalp and blood, and this persistence may partly explain relapse after treatment is stopped. Unlike mouse skin, which is dominated by gammadelta T cells, normal human skin has resident alphabeta T cells that are also sequenced, and this complicates analysis of the scalp TCR repertoire. TCR sequences shared between patients were less clear than in mice, possibly partly because of HLA diversity in the patient population.

The receptor was derived from a human donor with alopecia areata. The chain is made from TRBV2 and TRBJ2-7, and TRBD1 matches 7 of the central bases. The specimen comprised CD4+ T cells sorted from blood, sampled at roughly week 38, from a patient treated with tofacitinib. The DNA sequence is given as TGTGCCAGCACTTCTAGGGGGCAAACTTCCTACGAGCAGTACTTC. Its protein is CASTSRGQTSYEQYF.